The 27 T cell receptor beta chains reported below all come from one sample, sequenced in a study of post-analysis software for immune sequencing data (dated by TCRdb to the mid-2010s). No antigen has been identified for these receptors. Results the study describes overall, beyond this receptor: Patients showed significantly higher frequencies than controls for roughly 5 TRBV segments, among them TRBV5-6, TRBV5-1 and TRBV20-1.

Library preparation used PCR. Sequenced using an Illumina HiSeq 2500. To reduce PCR and sequencing biases, unique molecular identifiers were built into the TCR beta cDNA libraries. Starting from the raw public reads, TCRdb applied fastp trimming at Q25, assembled clones with MiXCR and retained in-frame beta chains. Every distinct CDR3 protein forms one entry, paired with its most common genes and DNA. The sample table shows 750,000 to 950,000 distinct CDR3 sequences, and roughly 50% are seen once. The ten largest make up 4.6% of the sample. The sequencing input was blood. The receptors derive from a girl under 18 with multiple sclerosis.

The chain combines TRBV6-2 or TRBV6-3 with TRBJ2-1, with D unresolved. The CDR3 runs 14 residues. Deletions cut 6 bases from V and 4 bases from J, with 13 bases between. The germline V gene encodes CDR1 MNHEY and CDR2 SVGEGT. The CDR3 nucleotides are TGTGCCAGCAGCCAGAAATTGGGATACAATGAGCAGTTCTTC. The encoded protein is CASSQKLGYNEQFF.

The V and J genes are TRBV20-1 and TRBJ2-7; 7 bases agree with TRBD2. CDR3 length: 17 amino acids. Germline V gene sequence: CDR1 DFQATT, CDR2 SNEGSKA (reference sequence). V gave up 6 bases and J gave up 7 bases; unmatched junction bases: 24. CDR3 sequence: CSARRGNLAENLFEQYF. The DNA for the CDR3 is TGCAGTGCCAGACGGGGAAATCTAGCGGAAAACCTCTTTGAGCAGTACTTC.

This clonotype has a single count. This clone may be a read error of a much larger clone one base away. The rearrangement uses TRBV10-3 and TRBJ2-5, with 11 bases that match TRBD2. With V trimmed by 6 bases and J by 3 bases, 3 bases remained unmatched. The germline CDR1 and CDR2 sequences are ENHRY and SYGVKD. The CDR3 spans 14 residues. The CDR3 sequence: CAISPGLAEETQYF. CDR3 coding DNA: TGTGCCATCAGCCCGGGACTAGCGGAAGAGACCCAGTACTTC.

The chain carries TRBV29-1 and TRBJ1-5; D might be TRBD1 (5 bases). Germline V lookup: CDR1 SQVTM, CDR2 ANQGSEA. The V end was cut by 0 bases, the J end by 4 bases, with 10 bases between. The CDR3 has 14 residues. The CDR3 here is CSVEDREGNQPQHF. Here the CDR3 DNA reads TGCAGCGTTGAAGATCGGGAGGGGAATCAGCCCCAGCATTTT. The complete variable domain, with remaining parts taken from reference TRBV29-1 and TRBJ1-5, reads SAVISQKPSRDICQRGTSLTIQCQVDSQVTMMFWYRQQPGQSLTLIATANQGSEATYESGFVIDKFPISRPNLTFSTLTVSNMSPEDSSIYLCSVEDREGNQPQHFGDGTRLSIL.

The CDR3 is CASSLWQRPDTQYF. The DNA of the CDR3 is TGCGCCAGCAGCTTGTGGCAGAGACCAGATACGCAGTATTTT. The chain links TRBV5-1 to TRBJ2-3; D is ambiguous. The ends were cut back, 1 base at V and 4 bases at J, with 10 bases in the middle. The CDR3 is made up of 14 amino acids. Germline-derived CDR1 and CDR2 are SGHRS and YFSETQ.

There are a few counts of this clonotype. The chain joins TRBV27 to TRBJ2-1; TRBD2 aligns across 7 bases. Per the germline V gene, CDR1 is MNHEY and CDR2 is SMNVEV (reference sequence). The CDR3 totals 14 residues. With V trimmed by 10 bases and J by 10 bases, 16 bases remained unmatched. CDR3 DNA sequence: TGTGCCACCCGCGGGGGAGTGGCCGGGGAAGAGCAGTTCTTC. It yields the protein CATRGGVAGEEQFF.

Only a few counts were recorded for this clonotype. The chain is built from TRBV4-2 and TRBJ2-7, with D tentatively TRBD2 (5 bases). The DNA matches TRBJ2-5 better at its end, which makes the J call doubtful. Germline lookup yields CDR1 LGHNA and CDR2 YNFKEQ. CDR3 length: 13 amino acids. The DNA of the CDR3 is TGTGCCAGCAGCTCTACTCCGGGGGAGACCCAGTACTTC. As protein: CASSSTPGETQYF.

The rearrangement joins TRBV29-1 to TRBJ2-7, with TRBD2 as a possible D gene (6 bases). V gave up 4 bases and J gave up 3 bases, with 16 bases separating them. Germline V gene sequence: CDR1 SQVTM, CDR2 ANQGSEA. CDR3 size: 14 residues. The CDR3 here is CSVAAGTLSYEQYF. The CDR3 DNA sequence: TGCAGCGTTGCAGCCGGGACTCTAAGCTACGAGCAGTACTTC.

This clonotype was observed a few times. The gene calls are TRBV20-1 and TRBJ2-1; 9 bases are a match to TRBD2. Germline CDR1 and CDR2: DFQATT and SNEGSKA (reference sequence). The CDR3 spans 14 residues. The V gene end was trimmed by 6 bases and the J gene end by 10 bases; junction bases not matched to a gene: 13. The CDR3 reads CSAPASGVFVEQFF. DNA of the CDR3: TGCAGTGCCCCGGCTAGCGGGGTGTTTGTAGAGCAGTTCTTC.

The chain links TRBV27 to TRBJ2-6; 8 bases are shared with TRBD2. The CDR3 extends over 15 amino acids. With 9 bases clipped from V and 1 base from J, the junction kept 5 bases outside the gene matches. Per the germline V gene, CDR1 is MNHEY and CDR2 is SMNVEV (reference sequence). The CDR3 DNA is TGTGCCAGTCGGGGGGGGTGGTCTGGGGCCAACGTCCTGACTTTC. Translating gives CASRGGWSGANVLTF. Drawing the rest from reference TRBV27 and TRBJ2-6, the complete variable domain is EAQVTQNPRYLITVTGKKLTVTCSQNMNHEYMSWYRQDPGLGLRQIYYSMNVEVTDKGDVPEGYKVSRKEKRNFPLILESPSPNQTSLYFCASRGGWSGANVLTFGAGSRLTVL.

V usage is TRBV5-1 and J usage is TRBJ2-4, with D perhaps TRBD1 (6 bases). Trimming removed 0 bases at V and 1 base at J, with 11 bases between. This CDR3 has 16 amino acids. Germline values: CDR1 SGHRS, CDR2 YFSETQ. CDR3 nucleotides: TGCGCCAGCAGCTTGGGGGGGCTTTGGGCCAAAAACATTCAGTACTTC. Translated, it gives CASSLGGLWAKNIQYF.

The rearrangement joins TRBV7-9 to TRBJ1-2; D is ambiguous. The V gene lost 4 bases and the J gene lost 8 bases, with 17 bases spanning the gap. There are 14 residues in the CDR3. CDR1 and CDR2 (germline): SEHNR, FQNEAQ (reference sequence). CDR3 DNA: TGTGCCAGCAGCTCCCTGAACGGGGTTTACGGCTACACCTTC. Amino acid sequence: CASSSLNGVYGYTF.

V and J are TRBV7-9 and TRBJ2-3, with 8 nucleotides matching TRBD1. Germline CDR1 reads SEHNR; CDR2 reads FQNEAQ (reference sequence). CDR3 length: 14 amino acids. Germline trimming cut 3 bases from V and 9 bases from J; bases unmatched to any gene: 8. DNA of the CDR3: TGTGCCAGCAGCTTGGGACAGGACCCACAGACGCAGTATTTT. Protein product: CASSLGQDPQTQYF.

Note on this clonotype: The junction departs from the called germline gene at one end, perhaps through a read error. This sequence joins TRBV29-1 and TRBJ1-2, with D possibly matching TRBD1 (5 bases). Germline-derived CDR1 and CDR2 are SQVTM and ANQGSEA. The CDR3 is 13 residues long. The CDR3 spells CSVEGGGSYGYTF. CDR3 bases: TGCAGCGTGGAAGGTGGGGGGTCTTATGGCTACACCTTC.

The chain couples TRBV30 to TRBJ2-2, with D unclear. The V gene's germline CDR1 is GTSNPN and CDR2 SVGIG (reference sequence). The germline V and J ends were trimmed by 4 bases and 5 bases, with 11 bases remaining between them. This CDR3 region has 13 residues. The CDR3 loop is CAWTLMGTGELFF. CDR3 bases: TGTGCCTGGACCCTAATGGGTACCGGGGAGCTGTTTTTT.

V gene TRBV9 combines with J gene TRBJ2-4; 9 bases line up with TRBD1. The end of the DNA aligns better with TRBJ2-7, so the J call may be wrong. Germline V gives CDR1 SGDLS, CDR2 YYNGEE. The CDR3 extends over 14 amino acids. Here the CDR3 reads CASSVGTGAYEQYF. The CDR3 DNA reads TGTGCCAGCAGCGTAGGGACAGGGGCGTACGAGCAGTACTTC.

This clonotype was counted only a few times. The gene calls are TRBV7-2 and TRBJ1-4; D is uncertain. Germline V gene sequence: CDR1 SGHTA, CDR2 FQGNSA. The V gene lost 1 base and the J gene lost 0 bases, with 6 bases spanning the gap. The CDR3 is 15 amino acids. The chain's CDR3 is CASSLGLSTNEKLFF. As DNA, the CDR3 is TGTGCCAGCAGCTTAGGACTCTCAACTAATGAAAAACTGTTTTTT.

V is TRBV3-1 and J is TRBJ2-1; D ambiguous. Germline-derived CDR1 and CDR2 are LGHDT and YNNKEL (reference sequence). Trimming removed 1 base from V and 12 bases from J, with 13 bases in between. This CDR3 spans 13 amino acids. This chain's CDR3 is CASSQGPLSGQFF. CDR3 coding DNA: TGTGCCAGCAGCCAAGGGCCCCTAAGTGGGCAGTTCTTC.

The V and J genes are TRBV7-2 and TRBJ2-3; TRBD2 matches 11 bases. Germline CDR1 and CDR2: SGHTA and FQGNSA. V trimming: 2 bases; J trimming: 2 bases; junction bases outside the gene matches: 9. This CDR3 is 18 amino acids long. The DNA for the CDR3 is TGTGCCAGCAGCTTAAGTTTGAGTAGCGGGGGGGACACAGATACGCAGTATTTT. This sequence encodes CASSLSLSSGGDTDTQYF.

The chain employs TRBV11-2 and TRBJ1-2, with TRBD1 matching over 10 bases. J was trimmed by 3 bases and V by 5 bases; bases with no gene match: 9. The CDR3 extends over 16 amino acids. The germline V gene has CDR1 SGHAT and CDR2 FQNNGV. The CDR3 DNA reads as TGTGCCAGCAGCCGGCACCCGGGACAGGGGTACTATGGCTACACCTTC. This gives the protein CASSRHPGQGYYGYTF.

In this sample, this clonotype turned up a few times. The chain carries TRBV27 and TRBJ1-5; D remains ambiguous. From germline, CDR1 is MNHEY and CDR2 SMNVEV (reference sequence). The CDR3 runs to 12 residues. V lost 5 bases and J 2 bases, leaving 4 bases between the germline ends. The CDR3 loop reads CASSPRNQPQHF. CDR3 DNA: TGTGCCAGCAGTCCTCGCAATCAGCCCCAGCATTTT.

The V and J genes are TRBV27 and TRBJ2-2, with D maybe TRBD1 (7 bases). The CDR3 spans 18 residues. Per the germline V gene, CDR1 is MNHEY and CDR2 is SMNVEV (reference sequence). Trimming cost V 6 bases and J 7 bases, with 27 bases left between them. The CDR3 DNA is TGTGCCAGCAGCCGAACTAGCAGGGGGGCTGTCGTCGGCGGGGAGCTGTTTTTT. Its protein product is CASSRTSRGAVVGGELFF.

The chain joins TRBV12-3 or TRBV12-4 to TRBJ1-5; TRBD1 is a possible D gene (5 bases). This CDR3 has 16 residues. V was cut by 0 bases and J by 11 bases, with 20 bases left in between. The chain's CDR3 is CASSLAGGGSSEAQHF. The DNA for the CDR3 is TGTGCCAGCAGTTTAGCTGGGGGAGGCTCCTCAGAAGCCCAGCATTTT.

The rearrangement links TRBV20-1 to TRBJ2-5, with a tentative D call TRBD1 (6 bases). CDR3 length: 16 residues. Germline V gene data show CDR1 as DFQATT and CDR2 as SNEGSKA (reference sequence). V lost 6 bases and J lost 2, with 22 bases in between. The CDR3: CSARRRGRGYQETQYF. The DNA for the CDR3 is TGCAGTGCCCGCCGAAGGGGGAGAGGATATCAAGAGACCCAGTACTTC.

The CDR3, as DNA: TGCAGTGCTAGAGGGGGGGGGGACAGGGGCCCCCGAAGGGTCAATGAGCAGTTCTTC. Amino acid sequence: CSARGGGDRGPRRVNEQFF. The chain has TRBV20-1 and TRBJ2-1, with 10 bases matching TRBD1. With 1 base clipped from V and 6 bases from J, the junction kept 18 bases outside the gene matches. The V gene's germline CDR1 is DFQATT and CDR2 SNEGSKA (reference sequence). The CDR3 runs 19 residues.

V and J are TRBV5-1 and TRBJ1-2, with no clear D. In germline, CDR1 is SGHRS, CDR2 YFSETQ. The CDR3 runs to 13 residues. The V end lost 2 bases, the J end lost 0 bases, and 5 bases lay between the germline ends. The CDR3 DNA is TGCGCCAGCAGCTTCCCGTCTAACTATGGCTACACCTTC. Translated: CASSFPSNYGYTF.

This chain connects TRBV4-1 to TRBJ2-7, with TRBD1 matching 7 bases. Germline CDR1 and CDR2: MGHRA and YSYEKL. V lost 5 bases and J lost 3; bases outside the gene matches: 4. This CDR3 comprises 13 residues. CDR3 sequence reads: CASSVPGGYEQYF. The CDR3 DNA is TGCGCCAGCAGCGTACCAGGGGGCTACGAGCAGTACTTC.